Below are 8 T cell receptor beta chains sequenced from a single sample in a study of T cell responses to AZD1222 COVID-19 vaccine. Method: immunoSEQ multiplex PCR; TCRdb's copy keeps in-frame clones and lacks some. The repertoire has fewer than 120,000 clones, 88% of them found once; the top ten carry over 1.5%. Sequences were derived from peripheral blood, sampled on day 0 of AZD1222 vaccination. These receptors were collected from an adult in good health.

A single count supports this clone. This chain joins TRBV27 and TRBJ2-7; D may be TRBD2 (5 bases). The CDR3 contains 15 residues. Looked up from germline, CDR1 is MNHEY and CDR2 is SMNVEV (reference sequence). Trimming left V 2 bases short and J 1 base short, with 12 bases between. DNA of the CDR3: TGTGCCAGCAGTTTAGAGCGGACTCCATCCTACGAGCAGTACTTC. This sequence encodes CASSLERTPSYEQYF.

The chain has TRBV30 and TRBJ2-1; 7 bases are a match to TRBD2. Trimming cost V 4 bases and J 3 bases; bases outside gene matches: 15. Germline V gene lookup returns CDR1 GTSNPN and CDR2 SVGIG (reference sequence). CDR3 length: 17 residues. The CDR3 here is CAWMGGSGSGLYNEQFF. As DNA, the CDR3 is TGTGCCTGGATGGGCGGGAGCGGTTCGGGCCTCTACAATGAGCAGTTCTTC.

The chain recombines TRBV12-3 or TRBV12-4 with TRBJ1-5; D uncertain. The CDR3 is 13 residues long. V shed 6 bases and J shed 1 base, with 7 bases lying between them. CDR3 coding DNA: TGTGCCAGCAGGACGGACAGCAATCAGCCCCAGCATTTT. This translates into CASRTDSNQPQHF.

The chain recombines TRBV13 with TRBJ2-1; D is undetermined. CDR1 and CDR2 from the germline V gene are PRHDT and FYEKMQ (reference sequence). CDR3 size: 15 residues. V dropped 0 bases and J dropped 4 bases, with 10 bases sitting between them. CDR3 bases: TGTGCCAGCAGCTTAGGTCTTTTCCAATACAATGAGCAGTTCTTC. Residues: CASSLGLFQYNEQFF.

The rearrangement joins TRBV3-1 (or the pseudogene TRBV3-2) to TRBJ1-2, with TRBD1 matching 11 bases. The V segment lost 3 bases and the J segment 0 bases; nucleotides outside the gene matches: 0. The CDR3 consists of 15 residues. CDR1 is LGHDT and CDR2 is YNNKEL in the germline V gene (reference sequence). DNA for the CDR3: TGTGCCAGCAGCCAGGGACAGGGGGCTAACTATGGCTACACCTTC. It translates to CASSQGQGANYGYTF.

The CDR3 bases are TGTGCCAGCAGTTTACTGCGGGAGACCCAGTACTTC. Protein product: CASSLLRETQYF. The chain recombines TRBV12-3 or TRBV12-4 with TRBJ2-5; D is unclear. The CDR3 spans 12 residues. V shed 2 bases and J shed 5 bases, with 6 bases lying between them.

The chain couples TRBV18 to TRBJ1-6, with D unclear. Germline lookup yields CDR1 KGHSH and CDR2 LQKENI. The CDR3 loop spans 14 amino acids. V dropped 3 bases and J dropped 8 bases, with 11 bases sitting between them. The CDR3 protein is CASSPFDRDSPLHF. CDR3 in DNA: TGTGCCAGCTCACCTTTCGACCGAGATTCACCCCTCCACTTT. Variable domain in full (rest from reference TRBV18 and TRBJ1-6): NAGVMQNPRHLVRRRGQEARLRCSPMKGHSHVYWYRQLPEEGLKFMVYLQKENIIDESGMPKERFSAEFPKEGPSILRIQQVVRGDSAAYFCASSPFDRDSPLHFGNGTRLTVT.

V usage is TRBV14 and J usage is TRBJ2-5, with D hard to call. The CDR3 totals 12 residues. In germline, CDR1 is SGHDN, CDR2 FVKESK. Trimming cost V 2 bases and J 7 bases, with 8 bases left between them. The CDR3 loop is CASSQNRRTQYF. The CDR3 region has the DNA TGTGCCAGCAGCCAAAATCGGCGGACCCAGTACTTC.